One sample yielded the 23 T cell receptor beta chains listed below, sequenced in a study of blood T cell repertoires in COVID-19. TCRdb's copy holds only in-frame clones and misses some; the assay was immunoSEQ multiplex PCR. Of a few hundred thousand clones listed, 87% were seen once; the top ten hold 10%. Sequencing was performed on PBMCs or T cells enriched from blood (not recorded which). Receptor source: a man between 18 and 29 years old with acute COVID-19.

Concerning this clone: The junction differs from germline at one of its ends, possibly a read error. The rearrangement uses TRBV4-1 and TRBJ2-1; TRBD2 agrees at 10 bases. The length of the CDR3 is 15 residues. Germline V gene sequence: CDR1 MGHRA, CDR2 YSYEKL. CDR3 DNA sequence: TGCGCCAGCAGGCAAGGGGCTAGCGGGAGCTATGAGCAGTTCTTC. Translation gives CASRQGASGSYEQFF.

CDR3 DNA sequence: TGCAGCGTTCTGACAGGGAAAGCCTACGAGCAGTACTTC. Translated: CSVLTGKAYEQYF. The chain combines TRBV29-1 with TRBJ2-7; 7 nucleotides agree with TRBD1. Looked up from germline, CDR1 is SQVTM and CDR2 is ANQGSEA. The CDR3 has 13 amino acids. J lost 2 bases, V lost 5 bases, and 6 bases had no gene match.

The gene calls are TRBV13 and TRBJ2-7, with TRBD2 as a possible D gene (5 bases). Germline V CDR1 and CDR2: PRHDT, FYEKMQ (reference sequence). Trimming removed 5 bases at V and 0 bases at J, with 11 bases between. CDR3 size: 14 residues. CDR3 in amino acids: CASSPSGYSYEQYF. The DNA for the CDR3 is TGTGCCAGCAGCCCCTCGGGGTACTCCTACGAGCAGTACTTC.

V usage is TRBV19 and J usage is TRBJ2-1; a weak D match, TRBD1 (5 bases). The CDR3 is made up of 13 amino acids. The V gene's germline CDR1 is LNHDA and CDR2 SQIVND (reference sequence). Trimming pared 6 bases from V and 8 bases from J, leaving 14 bases between. CDR3 bases: TGTGCCAGTAGCCCAGAAGACAGCTATGAGCAGTTCTTC. Translating gives CASSPEDSYEQFF.

This chain links TRBV4-1 with TRBJ1-1; weak D call: TRBD1 (6 bases). CDR3 size: 15 residues. V lost 1 base and J lost 5, with 14 bases in between. Germline assignment: CDR1 MGHRA and CDR2 YSYEKL. The CDR3 region is CASSQVEGQGTEAFF. The CDR3 DNA sequence: TGCGCCAGCAGCCAAGTAGAGGGTCAGGGGACTGAAGCTTTCTTT.

The V gene is TRBV4-3, the J gene TRBJ2-3, with TRBD2 matching 15 bases. The CDR3 is made up of 17 amino acids. The ends lost 4 bases at V and 4 bases at J; junction bases unmatched: 6. Germline V gene data show CDR1 as LGHNA and CDR2 as YSLEER. The CDR3 here is CASSLGTSGRIPDTQYF. The CDR3, as DNA: TGCGCCAGCAGCCTTGGGACTAGCGGGAGGATCCCAGATACGCAGTATTTT.

The rearrangement uses TRBV25-1 and TRBJ1-2; tentatively, D is TRBD1 (6 bases). The CDR3 contains 13 residues. The V gene lost 6 bases and the J gene lost 6 bases, with 14 bases spanning the gap. Germline CDR1 reads MGHDK; CDR2 reads SYGVNS. For the CDR3, the DNA is TGTGCCAGCAGATCAGGGGCAGGGAATGGCTACACCTTC. Its protein product is CASRSGAGNGYTF.

The chain couples TRBV9 to TRBJ1-1; D not resolved. The V and J ends lost 0 bases and 5 bases respectively, with 14 bases between them. The CDR3 loop spans 15 amino acids. Germline assignment: CDR1 SGDLS and CDR2 YYNGEE. CDR3 nucleotides: TGTGCCAGCAGCGTAGTAGAGGGAGGGTGGACTGAAGCTTTCTTT. Translation: CASSVVEGGWTEAFF.

The chain combines TRBV7-2 with TRBJ1-2; no reliable D call. This CDR3 comprises 15 residues. The ends were cut back, 1 base at V and 6 bases at J, with 15 bases in the middle. CDR1 and CDR2 from the germline V gene are SGHTA and FQGNSA. The CDR3 sequence is CASSLVVVRRDGYTF. In DNA, the CDR3 is TGTGCCAGCAGCTTAGTGGTGGTCCGGAGAGATGGCTACACCTTC. Looking up the rest from reference TRBV7-2 and TRBJ1-2 gives the full variable domain: GAGVSQSPSNKVTEKGKDVELRCDPISGHTALYWYRQSLGQGLEFLIYFQGNSAPDKSGLPSDRFSAERTGGSVSTLTIQRTQQEDSAVYLCASSLVVVRRDGYTFGSGTRLTVV.

This clone was detected only once. This chain joins TRBV11-1 and TRBJ2-1; 9 nucleotides agree with TRBD2. The V segment lost 5 bases and the J segment 8 bases; nucleotides outside the gene matches: 7. Germline V CDR1 and CDR2: SGHAT, FQDESV (reference sequence). CDR3 size: 14 residues. The DNA for the CDR3 is TGTGCCAGCAGCCACGGACTAGCGAGCCATGAGCAGTTCTTC. Encoded protein: CASSHGLASHEQFF. Supplemented by reference TRBV11-1 and TRBJ2-1, the full variable domain reads EAEVAQSPRYKITEKSQAVAFWCDPISGHATLYWYRQILGQGPELLVQFQDESVVDDSQLPKDRFSAERLKGVDSTLKIQPAELGDSAMYLCASSHGLASHEQFFGPGTRLTVL.

The chain uses TRBV5-1 and TRBJ2-1, with no clear D. Trimming took off 1 base at V and 5 bases at J, with 10 bases between the two ends. Germline V CDR1 and CDR2: SGHRS, YFSETQ. The CDR3 contains 14 residues. CDR3 nucleotide sequence: TGCGCCAGCAGCTTGAGTCTGTCGGACAATGAGCAGTTCTTC. Translation: CASSLSLSDNEQFF.

V is TRBV30 and J is TRBJ1-3; a weak D match, TRBD1 (6 bases). The germline V gene encodes CDR1 GTSNPN and CDR2 SVGIG (reference sequence). V lost 4 bases to trimming and J lost 0 bases, with 13 bases between them. The CDR3 loop spans 15 amino acids. CDR3 in amino acids: CAWTQGGGSGNTIYF. CDR3 coding DNA: TGTGCCTGGACTCAAGGGGGGGGCTCTGGAAACACCATATATTTT.

The chain links TRBV19 to TRBJ2-7; possibly TRBD2 for D (5 bases). CDR1 and CDR2 (germline): LNHDA, SQIVND (reference sequence). The CDR3 sequence is 15 residues long. Between the trimmed V and J ends, which lost 3 bases and 3 bases, there was a span of 15 bases. As DNA, the CDR3 is TGTGCCAGTAGTATGTCGGGGAAAGGACTCTACGAGCAGTACTTC. The encoded protein is CASSMSGKGLYEQYF. Full variable domain (missing parts from reference TRBV19 and TRBJ2-7): DGGITQSPKYLFRKEGQNVTLSCEQNLNHDAMYWYRQDPGQGLRLIYYSQIVNDFQKGDIAEGYSVSREKKESFPLTVTSAQKNPTAFYLCASSMSGKGLYEQYFGPGTRLTVT.

The chain has TRBV21-1 and TRBJ1-4. TRBV21-1 is labeled a pseudogene. CDR3 length: 10 residues. The CDR3 nucleotides are TGTACCCTGCGTACGGAAAAACTGTTTTTT. Translation gives CTLRTEKLFF.

V is TRBV4-1 and J is TRBJ1-1, with 8 bases that match TRBD1. Germline CDR1 MGHRA, CDR2 YSYEKL. CDR3 length: 14 amino acids. Germline trimming cut 4 bases from V and 5 bases from J; bases unmatched to any gene: 6. CDR3 protein: CASSPGQGGTEAFF. CDR3 nucleotides: TGCGCCAGCAGCCCAGGACAGGGCGGGACTGAAGCTTTCTTT.

The genes are TRBV11-1 and TRBJ1-1; no definite D call. Trimming removed 7 bases at V and 7 bases at J, with 16 bases between. CDR1 SGHAT and CDR2 FQDESV come from the germline V gene (reference sequence). This CDR3 is built from 13 residues. The CDR3 region has the DNA TGTGCCAGCACCACATGGAGGGTTAGTGAAGCTTTCTTT. Translation gives CASTTWRVSEAFF.

This clone has a single count. The rearrangement joins TRBV3-1 (or the pseudogene TRBV3-2) to TRBJ1-1; D is undetermined. The CDR3 length is 14 residues. V was clipped by 1 base and J by 7 bases, with 13 bases between them. Germline values: CDR1 LGHDT, CDR2 YNNKEL (reference sequence). The CDR3 nucleotides are TGTGCCAGCAGCCAAGCCTCTCGAGAAGATGAAGCTTTCTTT. Amino acids: CASSQASREDEAFF.

The V call is TRBV7-2, the J call TRBJ2-1; D might be TRBD2 (6 bases). Trimming removed 5 bases at V and 2 bases at J, with 19 bases between. The CDR3 totals 17 residues. CDR1 is SGHTA and CDR2 is FQGNSA in the germline V gene. CDR3 protein: CASSHPKAGQTYNEQFF. CDR3 bases: TGTGCCAGCAGCCATCCAAAAGCGGGCCAAACCTACAATGAGCAGTTCTTC.

This sequence joins TRBV6-5 and TRBJ2-7; TRBD2 might be the D (6 bases). Germline lookup yields CDR1 MNHEY and CDR2 SVGAGI. The length of the CDR3 is 14 residues. Deletions cut 6 bases from V and 5 bases from J, with 17 bases between. This CDR3 reads CASRDSTGVDEQYF. In DNA, the CDR3 is TGTGCCAGCAGGGACTCTACGGGGGTTGACGAGCAGTACTTC.

The chain carries TRBV6-5 and TRBJ1-2; the match to TRBD1 covers 8 bases. Germline assignment: CDR1 MNHEY and CDR2 SVGAGI. V lost 0 bases and J lost 8; bases outside the gene matches: 5. CDR3 length equals 14 residues. This CDR3 is CASSYSTGGAGYTF. The CDR3, as DNA: TGTGCCAGCAGTTACTCAACAGGGGGAGCAGGCTACACCTTC.

In this sample, this clone turned up a few times. The chain uses TRBV6-1 and TRBJ1-1; tentative D call: TRBD1 (5 bases). The CDR3 sequence is 13 residues long. In germline, CDR1 is MNHNS, CDR2 SASEGT. The ends were cut back, 2 bases at V and 1 base at J, with 5 bases in the middle. The DNA for the CDR3 is TGTGCCAGCAGTGAAAGGGGGAACACTGAAGCTTTCTTT. Translating gives CASSERGNTEAFF.

The chain has TRBV7-2 and TRBJ2-2, with unresolved D. Germline V gene sequence: CDR1 SGHTA, CDR2 FQGNSA. This CDR3 is built from 12 residues. V lost 1 base and J 7 bases, leaving 4 bases between the germline ends. CDR3 sequence: CASSLDHGELFF. The CDR3 DNA reads TGTGCCAGCAGCTTAGATCACGGGGAGCTGTTTTTT.

This rearrangement joins TRBV9 to TRBJ2-5; tentatively, D is TRBD1 (6 bases). This CDR3 has 15 amino acids. Per the germline V gene, CDR1 is SGDLS and CDR2 is YYNGEE. Trimming removed 3 bases at V and 3 bases at J, with 15 bases between. The CDR3 loop is CASSARTDREETQYF. CDR3 DNA: TGTGCCAGCAGCGCGAGAACGGACAGAGAAGAGACCCAGTACTTC.